This T cell receptor (beta chain) was recovered during a study of blood T cell repertoires in COVID-19. For the study at large: PBMCs, B-cell-depleted T cells, or T cells provided the cDNA or gDNA that made up the material.

Germline CDR1 is MNHEY and CDR2 is SMNVEV (reference sequence). V was pared by 4 bases and J by 0 bases, with 18 bases between. The CDR3 spans 17 residues. Original data processing: For nucleated cells, counts were estimated from reference gene primer amplification. Libraries were prepared by immunoSEQ multiplex PCR; TCRdb keeps only in-frame clonotypes and omits some of them. V, J and clone size were drawn from that table, and D and trimming were deduced from the DNA. The repertoire consists of about 150,000 clones, with about 89% occurring once and the leading ten covering 2.5% to 3%. The genes are TRBV27 and TRBJ1-1; D perhaps matches TRBD1 (5 bases). Sequenced input: peripheral blood. This receptor was taken from a man in his 60s with active or convalescent COVID-19. For the CDR3, the DNA is TGTGCCAGCAGTTCTGTATGGGGGGGACGACTGAACACTGAAGCTTTCTTT. Protein product: CASSSVWGGRLNTEAFF.